This T cell receptor (beta chain) was recorded in a study of T-cell reconstitution after alpha-beta-depleted transplantation in children. Study-wide findings and caveats: Several hundred expanded graft clones reportedly were the source of alpha-beta T cells about two months after transplant. Once a year had passed after transplant, T-cell counts and diversity came mostly from newly produced T cells. Elevated TCRbeta diversity at day 60 was traced, in some patients, to surviving recipient T cells and thymic progenitors.

Comments on this clonotype: What it binds is not known.

The CDR3 covers 18 residues. V trimming: 1 base; J trimming: 3 bases; junction bases outside the gene matches: 8. CDR1 is LGHDT, CDR2 YNNKEL, per germline (reference sequence). A library of TCRbeta sequences, prepared with unique molecular identifiers, was generated. TCRdb called the PCR reads again in MiXCR, with one record for every CDR3 protein. The sample consists of 90,000 to 130,000 distinct CDR3 sequences, about 9.4% of them appearing once. V and J are TRBV3-1 and TRBJ2-1; 11 nucleotides line up with TRBD2. The origin of this receptor is a boy aged 2 to 9 with acute lymphoblastic leukemia, due to receive a stem cell transplant. Material: PBMCs, obtained before TCRalphabeta/CD19-depleted stem cell transplant. The CDR3 coding sequence is TGTGCCAGCAGCCAAGTGGGAGGGACTAGCGGCGACTACAATGAGCAGTTCTTC. This sequence encodes CASSQVGGTSGDYNEQFF.